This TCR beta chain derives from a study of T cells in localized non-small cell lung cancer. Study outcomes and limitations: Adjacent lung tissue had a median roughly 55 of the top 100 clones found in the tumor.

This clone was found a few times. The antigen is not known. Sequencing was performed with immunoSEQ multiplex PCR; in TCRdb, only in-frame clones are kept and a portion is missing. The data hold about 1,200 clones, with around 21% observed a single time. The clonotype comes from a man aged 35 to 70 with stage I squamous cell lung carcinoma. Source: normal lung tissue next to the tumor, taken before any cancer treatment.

The CDR3 loop is CASSPGQLGGETSYEQYF. The DNA of the CDR3 is TGTGCCAGCAGCCCGGGACAGCTTGGGGGGGAGACCTCCTACGAGCAGTACTTC. The chain combines TRBV11-3 with TRBJ2-7; D may match TRBD1 or TRBD2 (7 bases each). V was cut by 5 bases and J by 0 bases, with 23 bases left in between. Looked up from germline, CDR1 is SGHNT and CDR2 is YENEEA. The CDR3 contains 18 residues.